The 26 T cell receptor beta chains listed next were all sequenced from one sample in a study of blood T cells in healthy people across ages. The authors ran a second PCR of 7 to 11 cycles using a sample-barcoded 5' primer and a J-beta primer mix. TCRdb processed the 5' RACE reads anew with MiXCR; each CDR3 protein has one entry. The table has 1.8 million or so distinct CDR3 sequences, 30% to 40% seen once. The sample taken for sequencing was blood. All receptors come from a human donor in good health.

This clonotype was observed a single time. V usage is TRBV7-2 and J usage is TRBJ1-2; tentatively, D is TRBD1 (5 bases). Deletions cut 5 bases from V and 2 bases from J, with 18 bases between. CDR3 length: 16 residues. Germline V gene sequence: CDR1 SGHTA, CDR2 FQGNSA. For the CDR3, the DNA is TGTGCCAGCAGCCCTAGAAGGGACCGCACAAACTATGGCTACACCTTC. Protein sequence: CASSPRRDRTNYGYTF.

The V gene is TRBV21-1, the J gene TRBJ2-3; TRBD1 is the table's D call and was not checked against the DNA. TRBV21-1 is listed as a pseudogene. CDR3 length: 17 residues. The CDR3 DNA reads TGTGCCAGCAGTCTAAGGGGGCGGGCTCCCAGCACAGATACGCAGTATTTT. Translated: CASSLRGRAPSTDTQYF.

V gene TRBV6-5 combines with J gene TRBJ2-3; 8 nucleotides line up with TRBD2. The CDR3 is 12 residues long. CDR1 MNHEY and CDR2 SVGAGI come from the germline V gene. V trimming: 4 bases; J trimming: 8 bases; junction bases outside the gene matches: 2. CDR3 DNA: TGTGCCAGCAGTTTCGCGGGGGGTACGCAGTATTTT. Protein product: CASSFAGGTQYF.

The V gene is TRBV5-1, the J gene TRBJ1-3, with D possibly matching TRBD1 (5 bases). The V end lost 1 base, the J end lost 3 bases, and 8 bases lay between the germline ends. Germline CDR1 reads SGHRS; CDR2 reads YFSETQ. The CDR3 extends over 14 amino acids. The CDR3 nucleotides read TGCGCCAGCAGCTTGAGGCAGGGTGGAAACACCATATATTTT. Its protein product is CASSLRQGGNTIYF.

The chain carries TRBV7-2 and TRBJ2-5, with 8 bases that match TRBD2. The V and J ends lost 5 bases and 4 bases, in that order; junction bases with no gene match: 9. Germline CDR1 and CDR2: SGHTA and FQGNSA. The CDR3 spans 15 residues. The CDR3 is CASSRGLVEAETQYF. CDR3 sequence (DNA): TGTGCCAGCAGCAGGGGACTAGTAGAGGCAGAGACCCAGTACTTC.

Written as DNA, the CDR3 is TGTGCCAGCAGCCAATTCATAGGGATCTACGAGCAGTACTTC. This encodes CASSQFIGIYEQYF. The genes are TRBV3-1 and TRBJ2-7; D is ambiguous. There are 14 residues in the CDR3. Deletions cut 2 bases from V and 3 bases from J, with 11 bases between. Germline-derived CDR1 and CDR2 are LGHDT and YNNKEL (reference sequence).

This chain links TRBV15 with TRBJ2-5; a possible D gene is TRBD1 (5 bases). Trimming took 4 bases from V and 5 from J, leaving 14 bases between them. The CDR3 loop spans 14 amino acids. Germline-derived CDR1 and CDR2 are LNHNV and YYDKDF (reference sequence). CDR3 DNA: TGTGCCACCAGCATCGGACAAGTGGGGGAGACCCAGTACTTC. It codes for CATSIGQVGETQYF.

V usage is TRBV27 and J usage is TRBJ1-1; D gene ambiguous. The CDR3 extends over 15 amino acids. V was pared by 3 bases and J by 2 bases, with 13 bases between. CDR1 MNHEY and CDR2 SMNVEV come from the germline V gene (reference sequence). The DNA for the CDR3 is TGTGCCAGCAGTTTCGGAATTTCCGGAAACACTGAAGCTTTCTTT. Translating it yields CASSFGISGNTEAFF.

The chain has TRBV12-3 or TRBV12-4 and TRBJ1-1; D may be TRBD1 (6 bases). The CDR3 has 13 residues. V was pared by 2 bases and J by 7 bases, with 11 bases between. The CDR3 coding sequence is TGTGCCAGCAGTTTATCACAGGGTGATGAAGCTTTCTTT. Encoded protein: CASSLSQGDEAFF.

Comments on this clonotype: Lacking the conserved final phenylalanine or tryptophan, this CDR3 likely reflects a read error. The chain links TRBV10-3 to TRBJ1-2, with D maybe TRBD1 (6 bases). CDR3 length: 14 residues. Trimming cost V 3 bases and J 8 bases, with 16 bases left between them. From germline, CDR1 is ENHRY and CDR2 SYGVKD. CDR3 region: CAISDPGAGDGYTC. Written as DNA, the CDR3 is TGTGCCATCAGTGATCCCGGGGCAGGGGACGGCTACACCTGC.

In DNA, the CDR3 is TGCGCCAGCAGTCGTACAGGGAATGTAGAACATGAAAAACTGTTTTTT. It specifies CASSRTGNVEHEKLFF. The rearrangement uses TRBV5-1 and TRBJ1-4; possible D gene TRBD1, 6 bases. This CDR3 has 16 amino acids. Trimming shortened V by 5 bases and J by 6 bases, and 20 bases separated the two germline ends. Germline CDR1 is SGHRS and CDR2 is YFSETQ.

This chain uses TRBV3-1 with TRBJ2-5; TRBD2 matches 8 bases. Germline V gives CDR1 LGHDT, CDR2 YNNKEL (reference sequence). V lost 4 bases to trimming and J lost 4 bases; unmatched junction nucleotides: 8. This CDR3 region has 15 residues. The chain's CDR3 is CASSPRAGDPETQYF. The CDR3 DNA follows: TGTGCCAGCAGCCCACGAGCGGGGGACCCAGAGACCCAGTACTTC.

CDR3 DNA sequence: TGTGCCAGCAGTTCCGGGATGCACTACAATGAGCAGTTCTTC. Translating it yields CASSSGMHYNEQFF. The rearrangement links TRBV12-3 or TRBV12-4 to TRBJ2-1; D is perhaps TRBD2 (5 bases). The germline V and J ends were trimmed by 4 bases and 3 bases, with 10 bases remaining between them. The CDR3 runs to 14 residues.

This clonotype was found a few times. This chain uses TRBV20-1 with TRBJ1-2, with 7 nucleotides matching TRBD1. This CDR3 is 14 amino acids long. The germline gives CDR1 DFQATT, CDR2 SNEGSKA (reference sequence). With V trimmed by 3 bases and J by 2 bases, 6 bases remained unmatched. The CDR3 spells CSASIEGANYGYTF. The CDR3 DNA sequence: TGCAGTGCTAGTATAGAGGGGGCGAACTATGGCTACACCTTC.

V and J are TRBV20-1 and TRBJ1-6; D uncertain. Deletions cut 6 bases from V and 5 bases from J, with 11 bases between. This CDR3 is 13 amino acids long. Germline CDR1 is DFQATT and CDR2 is SNEGSKA (reference sequence). The CDR3 is CSARYRNNSPLHF. CDR3 nucleotide sequence: TGCAGTGCCCGTTACCGAAATAATTCACCCCTCCACTTT.

The chain couples TRBV6-5 to TRBJ2-1; 11 nucleotides agree with TRBD2. The CDR3 length is 18 residues. Germline V lookup: CDR1 MNHEY, CDR2 SVGAGI. The junction had 6 bases not matched to a gene; V was cut back by 2 bases and J by 0 bases. The CDR3 loop is CASSYIAGGLSSYNEQFF. DNA of the CDR3: TGTGCCAGCAGTTACATAGCGGGGGGGCTCAGCTCCTACAATGAGCAGTTCTTC.

This clonotype was seen a few times. This rearrangement joins TRBV6-2 or TRBV6-3 to TRBJ1-5; D remains ambiguous. The V and J ends lost 3 bases and 5 bases respectively, with 11 bases between them. CDR3 length equals 14 residues. CDR1 is MNHEY, CDR2 SVGEGT, per germline. This chain's CDR3 is CASSYIGSDQPQHF. The CDR3 DNA is TGTGCCAGCAGTTATATAGGGAGCGATCAGCCCCAGCATTTT.

This clonotype was picked up a small number of times. The chain joins TRBV11-1 to TRBJ2-1; TRBD1 matches at 7 bases. The CDR3 totals 15 residues. The junction had 8 bases not matched to a gene; V was cut back by 1 base and J by 8 bases. Per germline, CDR1 SGHAT and CDR2 FQDESV (reference sequence). This chain's CDR3 is CASSLEGGLFDEQFF. The CDR3 coding sequence is TGTGCCAGCAGCTTAGAAGGGGGCCTTTTCGATGAGCAGTTCTTC.

The chain's CDR3 is CASSRSPGRGLFF. CDR3 nucleotides: TGTGCCAGCAGCCGTAGTCCAGGGAGGGGACTGTTTTTT. The V call is TRBV14, the J call TRBJ1-4, with a tentative D call TRBD1 (5 bases). Trimming removed 4 bases at V and 13 bases at J, with 16 bases between. CDR1 is SGHDN, CDR2 FVKESK, per germline. The CDR3 runs 13 residues. Filled out from reference TRBV14 and TRBJ1-4, the complete variable domain reads EAGVTQFPSHSVIEKGQTVTLRCDPISGHDNLYWYRRVMGKEIKFLLHFVKESKQDESGMPNNRFLAERTGGTYSTLKVQPAELEDSGVYFCASSRSPGRGLFFGSGTQLSVL.

J is TRBJ1-2 and V is TRBV7-2, with a tentative D call TRBD1 (5 bases). The ends were cut back, 1 base at V and 8 bases at J, with 14 bases in the middle. Germline CDR1 and CDR2: SGHTA and FQGNSA. The CDR3 runs 14 residues. The CDR3, as DNA: TGTGCCAGCAGCTTAGGGGGGGGAGGGCAAGGCTACACCTTC. Its protein is CASSLGGGGQGYTF.

This clonotype was counted only a few times. The chain couples TRBV6-5 to TRBJ2-7; weak D call: TRBD1 (5 bases). Germline V CDR1 and CDR2: MNHEY, SVGAGI. This CDR3 contains 15 residues. Trimming took off 2 bases at V and 3 bases at J, with 14 bases between the two ends. In nucleotides, the CDR3 is TGTGCCAGCAGTTACCCTCGTGAAAGGGGCTACGAGCAGTACTTC. It translates to CASSYPRERGYEQYF.

In regard to this clonotype: One end of the junction fails to match germline, which may point to a read error. This chain links TRBV5-6 with TRBJ2-3, with D possibly matching TRBD1 (6 bases). The germline CDR1 and CDR2 sequences are SGHDT and YYEEEE. The CDR3 has 15 amino acids. CDR3 in amino acids: CACSETKQGSDTQYF. CDR3 nucleotides: TGTGCCTGCAGCGAGACGAAACAGGGCTCAGATACGCAGTATTTT. Using reference TRBV5-6 and TRBJ2-3 for the parts outside the CDR3, the full variable domain is DAGVTQSPTHLIKTRGQQVTLRCSPKSGHDTVSWYQQALGQGPQFIFQYYEEEERQRGNFPDRFSGHQFPNYSSELNVNALLLGDSALYLCACSETKQGSDTQYFGPGTRLTVL.

In DNA, the CDR3 is TGTGCCAGCAGAATAACCGGGAACACCTACGAGCAGTACTTC. Its translation: CASRITGNTYEQYF. This chain connects TRBV7-3 to TRBJ2-7; weak D call: TRBD2 (5 bases). Trimming took 6 bases from V and 2 from J, leaving 14 bases between them. The CDR3 runs 14 residues. In germline, CDR1 is SGHTA, CDR2 FQGTGA.

The chain recombines TRBV20-1 with TRBJ2-3; possible D gene TRBD1, 6 bases. The CDR3 contains 15 residues. From germline, CDR1 is DFQATT and CDR2 SNEGSKA (reference sequence). The V end was cut by 6 bases, the J end by 2 bases, with 18 bases between. CDR3 bases: TGCAGTGCCCTGTACCGGACAGCCTACACAGATACGCAGTATTTT. It yields the protein CSALYRTAYTDTQYF.

This clonotype has a handful of counts. The chain links TRBV7-3 to TRBJ2-5; 9 nucleotides agree with TRBD1. The V gene end was trimmed by 9 bases and the J gene end by 2 bases; junction bases not matched to a gene: 25. Germline V CDR1 and CDR2: SGHTA, FQGTGA. The CDR3 has 20 residues. The CDR3 DNA is TGTGCCAGGAAGGGGGACAGGGTTGGCTCAGGGGGCCGGAAACAAGAGACCCAGTACTTC. Translated, it gives CARKGDRVGSGGRKQETQYF.

The genes are TRBV7-9 and TRBJ1-2, with a tentative D call TRBD1 (6 bases). This CDR3 comprises 17 residues. Looked up from germline, CDR1 is SEHNR and CDR2 is FQNEAQ (reference sequence). The V and J ends lost 3 bases and 4 bases respectively, with 21 bases between them. DNA for the CDR3: TGTGCCAGCAGCTTCGGCGGGGGGCGAGGAGATGTCTATGGCTACACCTTC. It specifies CASSFGGGRGDVYGYTF.